A selection of T cell receptor beta chains follows, all from one sample in a study of blood T cells in healthy people across ages. TCRdb re-derived calls from the 5' RACE reads in MiXCR, one entry per CDR3 protein. The sample includes around 1,600,000 distinct CDR3 sequences, less than 45% of them seen just once. Sequencing was performed on blood. The receptors originated from a woman aged 18-29 years in good health. Each CDR3 is given with its conserved first and last residue. A D gene is named only where the DNA matches it firmly. Some rows mark clone size as missing; the rest say once, few, many or name a class of expanded clone.

clone_size j_call v_call cdr3_length d_call cdr3_nt cdr3_aa
. TRBJ2-1 TRBV20-1 14 . TGCAGTGCCACCTCGGCGGGGAGATACAATGAGCAGTTCTTC CSATSAGRYNEQFF
. TRBJ2-7 TRBV5-1 13 . TGCGCCAGCAGCGGGGGGAATCCCTACGAGCAGTACTTC CASSGGNPYEQYF
once TRBJ2-1 TRBV9 12 . TGTGCCAGCAGCGTAGATGTGGGGACCCAGTTCTTC CASSVDVGTQFF
few TRBJ2-3 TRBV15 13 . TGTGCCACCAGCAGAGGTGGGGCAGATACGCAGTATTTT CATSRGGADTQYF
once TRBJ1-4 TRBV4-1 14 . TGCGCCAGCAGCCATCCCACGTCTGACGAAAAACTGTTTTTT CASSHPTSDEKLFF
. TRBJ1-4 TRBV7-9 14 . TGTGCCAGCAGCTTAGCGCTTCAGGGAGGAAAACTGTTTTTT CASSLALQGGKLFF
. TRBJ1-5 TRBV7-2 16 TRBD1 TGTGCCAGCAGCTTCAGGGGACAGGGGAGCAATCAGCCCCAGCATTTT CASSFRGQGSNQPQHF
many TRBJ1-2 TRBV4-2 14 . TGTGCCAGCAGCGAGTGGGGTAACGGCTATGGCTACACCTTC CASSEWGNGYGYTF
. TRBJ2-5 TRBV11-2 15 TRBD2 TGTGCCAGCAGCTCTGGACTAGCGGGGACAGAGACCCAGTACTTC CASSSGLAGTETQYF
few TRBJ2-1 TRBV9 15 TRBD2 TGTGCCAGCAGCGTAGCTCCCTCTAGCGGGTCTGAGCAGTTCTTC CASSVAPSSGSEQFF
many TRBJ2-7 TRBV29-1 15 TRBD2 TGCAGCGTTGGACCCGGGACTAGCGGATCCTACGAGCAGTACTTC CSVGPGTSGSYEQYF
few TRBJ2-1 TRBV10-3 14 . TGTGCCATCAGTGGTGGGATGGCCTACAATGAGCAGTTCTTC CAISGGMAYNEQFF
. TRBJ2-1 TRBV11-2 18 . TGTGCCAGCAGCTTAGAGCGGGTCGGGCGAGAAAGATACAATGAGCAGTTCTTC CASSLERVGRERYNEQFF
. TRBJ2-2 TRBV11-3 15 . TGCGCCAGCAGCGAGGACAGCGCGAACACCGGGGAGCTGTTTTTT CASSEDSANTGELFF
few TRBJ2-3 TRBV4-2 15 TRBD1 TGTGCCAGCAGCCATGAGCGACAGGGTCGAGATACGCAGTATTTT CASSHERQGRDTQYF
. TRBJ2-5 TRBV28 16 TRBD1 TGTGCCACCTACGCCCCGGGACAGGGAAGCCGGAGGACCCAGTACTTC CATYAPGQGSRRTQYF
. TRBJ2-6 TRBV20-1 14 . TGCAGTGCCTCGGCTCACTCTGGGGCCAACGTCCTGACTTTC CSASAHSGANVLTF
few TRBJ2-1 TRBV5-5 16 . TGTGCCAGCAGCTTGGCCAGTACAGGTCCCTACAATGAGCAGTTCTTC CASSLASTGPYNEQFF
few TRBJ1-2 TRBV10-3 14 . TGTGCCATCAGTGAGTCTTGGAGGGACTATGGCTACACCTTC CAISESWRDYGYTF
. TRBJ2-3 TRBV7-2 17 TRBD2 TGTGCCAGCAGCTTAGATAGGTTGCGGGGGAGCACAGATACGCAGTATTTT CASSLDRLRGSTDTQYF
. TRBJ2-2 TRBV27 18 TRBD2 TGTGCCAGCAGTCCCGGGACTAGCGGGACCACGAACACCGGGGAGCTGTTTTTT CASSPGTSGTTNTGELFF
. TRBJ2-1 TRBV20-1 15 . TGCAGTTGCAGTGCTAGGTCCAGGGAGTACAATGAGCAGTTCTTC CSCSARSREYNEQFF
. TRBJ2-7 TRBV4-1 15 TRBD2 TGCGCCAGCAGCCAAGTATTACGCGGGGGCTACGAGCAGTACTTC CASSQVLRGGYEQYF
few TRBJ1-5 TRBV29-1 12 . TGCAGCGTAGCGACAGACCAAGGGCCCCAGCATTTT CSVATDQGPQHF
. TRBJ2-7 TRBV5-1 14 . TGCGCCAGCAGCTGGGGACAAGGAACGCGCGAGCAGTACTTC CASSWGQGTREQYF
. TRBJ2-6 TRBV6-5 19 . TGTGCCAGCAGCCTCGAGTCGGCGGGGGCCCACTCTGGGGCCAACGTCCTGACTTTC CASSLESAGAHSGANVLTF
many TRBJ2-1 TRBV12-3/TRBV12-4 16 . TGTGCCAGCACGCGCGGTGAGCGCCTATTAGGGAGTGAGCAGTTCTTC CASTRGERLLGSEQFF
once TRBJ2-7 TRBV7-2 14 . TGTGCCAGCAGCACCCGTCTGGGGGGAGGCGAGCAGTACTTC CASSTRLGGGEQYF
. TRBJ2-7 TRBV20-1 14 . TGCAGTGCTAGAGCAGGTGGTAGTAACTACGAGCAGTACTTC CSARAGGSNYEQYF
. TRBJ2-2 TRBV24-1 18 TRBD2 TGTGCCACCAGTGGTTCTTCCGGACTAGCGGGGAACACCGGGGAGCTGTTTTTT CATSGSSGLAGNTGELFF
. TRBJ2-3 TRBV12-3/TRBV12-4 13 . TGTGCCAGCTGCCTCGGGGCCACAGATACGCAGTATTTT CASCLGATDTQYF
. TRBJ1-2 TRBV2 13 . TGTGCCAGCCAGGGCTATCAGGCTGGGGGCTACACCTTC CASQGYQAGGYTF
. TRBJ2-1 TRBV20-1 14 TRBD2 TGCAGTGCTATAAGGACTAGCAGAGGAAATGAGCAGTTCTTC CSAIRTSRGNEQFF
. TRBJ1-4 TRBV2 15 . TGTGCCAGCAGTGAAGAGGGAACAACTAATGAAAAACTGTTTTTT CASSEEGTTNEKLFF
. TRBJ2-7 TRBV7-9 12 . TGTGCCAGCAGCTTAGTTGGTCTTGAGCAGTACTTC CASSLVGLEQYF
. TRBJ1-5 TRBV6-2/TRBV6-3 15 TRBD1 TGTGCCAGCAGTTACTCGAAGGGGGCAGAGCAGCCCCAGCATTTT CASSYSKGAEQPQHF
. TRBJ1-1 TRBV29-1 14 . TGCAGCGTTGGCGGCCCTACGGGAGACACTGAAGCTTTCTTT CSVGGPTGDTEAFF
many TRBJ2-5 TRBV29-1 11 . TGCAGCACAAGACTAGTCGAGACCCAGTACTTC CSTRLVETQYF
few TRBJ2-1 TRBV7-9 17 TRBD2 TGTGCCAGCACCCAAACTAGCGGGGGCCCCACCTACAATGAGCAGTTCTTC CASTQTSGGPTYNEQFF
. TRBJ1-4 TRBV18 13 . TGTGCCAGCTCACGAACTGATAATGAAAAACTGTTTTTT CASSRTDNEKLFF
. TRBJ2-2 TRBV5-1 17 . TGCGCCAGCAGCCTACTAGGGTCTTCGGCGAACACCGGGGAGCTGTTTTTT CASSLLGSSANTGELFF
. TRBJ1-2 TRBV20-1 13 . TGCAGTGCTGCAAGGACCCTCGACTATGGCTACACCTTC CSAARTLDYGYTF
few TRBJ1-1 TRBV6-6 14 TRBD1 TGTGCCAGCATACAGGGGGGATTTTACACTGAAGCTTTCTTT CASIQGGFYTEAFF
. TRBJ2-1 TRBV5-1 12 . TGCGCCAGCAGCTTGACTAGAAGGGAGCAGTTCTTC CASSLTRREQFF
. TRBJ2-7 TRBV18 14 TRBD2 TGTGCCAGCTCACAACTAGCGACTTCCTACGAGCAGTACTTC CASSQLATSYEQYF
. TRBJ2-1 TRBV28 14 TRBD1 TGTGCCAGCAGTCCGTCGGGACAGGGGAATGAGCAGTTCTTC CASSPSGQGNEQFF
. TRBJ1-1 TRBV5-1 14 . TGCGCCAGCAGCTCCGGACTGATCGGCACTGAAGCTTTCTTT CASSSGLIGTEAFF
. TRBJ2-7 TRBV27 16 TRBD1 TGTGCCAGCAGTACCCGGACAGGGGTGATTCACTACGAGCAGTACTTC CASSTRTGVIHYEQYF
once TRBJ1-6 TRBV20-1 12 . TGCAGTGCTAGAGACAGCAGGTCACCCCTCCACTTT CSARDSRSPLHF
. TRBJ1-1 TRBV20-1 15 . TGCAGTGCTCCGAAGAGGACAGCCTTTAACACTGAAGCTTTCTTT CSAPKRTAFNTEAFF
few TRBJ2-1 TRBV5-1 20 TRBD1 TGCGCCAGCAGCCCCTGGACAGGGAAGTCCCTTCCGAGCTCCTACAATGAGCAGTTCTTC CASSPWTGKSLPSSYNEQFF
. TRBJ2-1 TRBV7-2 15 . TGTGCCAGCAGCTTACAGGCTAGCACCTACAATGAGCAGTTCTTC CASSLQASTYNEQFF
many TRBJ2-3 TRBV29-1 16 . TGCAGCGTTGAACGGGGGGCTAGATCAGCCACAGATACGCAGTATTTT CSVERGARSATDTQYF
few TRBJ1-2 TRBV5-1 16 . TGCGCCAGCAGCTTGGGAGGGTTTCGACCTAACTATGGCTACACCTTC CASSLGGFRPNYGYTF